The 9 T cell receptor beta chains reported below all come from one sample, sequenced in a study of CD8+ T cells in alopecia areata. RNA was isolated and reverse transcribed to cDNA, the sequencing template. Method: immunoSEQ multiplex PCR; TCRdb's copy keeps in-frame clones and lacks some. This sample has approximately 170,000 clones, with about three fifths found just once. The treatment denotes: oral pan-JAK inhibitor, 5-10 mg twice daily. The sequencing used CD4+ T cells sorted from blood, collected at week 4, from a patient treated with tofacitinib. These receptors came from a human donor with alopecia areata.

The rearrangement uses TRBV5-1 and TRBJ2-4, with 9 bases that match TRBD1. Germline trimming cut 4 bases from V and 0 bases from J; bases unmatched to any gene: 14. Germline V gene sequence: CDR1 SGHRS, CDR2 YFSETQ. This CDR3 is 19 amino acids long. CDR3 DNA: TGCGCCAGCAGCCCGAGGGACAGGGCCCTACCTCTAGCCAAAAACATTCAGTACTTC. Protein product: CASSPRDRALPLAKNIQYF.

This clone was counted at least ten times. V usage is TRBV19 and J usage is TRBJ2-4, with TRBD2 as a possible D gene (5 bases). Germline CDR1 LNHDA, CDR2 SQIVND (reference sequence). The CDR3 contains 15 residues. V lost 6 bases and J lost 0, with 12 bases in between. CDR3 coding DNA: TGTGCCAGTAGACCAGCGGATTTAGCCAAAAACATTCAGTACTTC. As protein: CASRPADLAKNIQYF.

This clone was picked up a small number of times. The V gene is TRBV30, the J gene TRBJ2-5; unclear D gene. The CDR3 spans 13 residues. V was shortened by 0 bases and J by 6 bases, with 11 bases between the two germline ends. Germline V gene data show CDR1 as GTSNPN and CDR2 as SVGIG (reference sequence). The CDR3 bases are TGTGCCTGGAGTGTATCTCGGGTCCAGACCCAGTACTTC. It translates to CAWSVSRVQTQYF.

This chain uses TRBV7-9 with TRBJ2-7, with 8 positions matching TRBD1. V lost 5 bases and J lost 5; bases outside the gene matches: 8. CDR3 length: 14 amino acids. Germline CDR1 is SEHNR and CDR2 is FQNEAQ (reference sequence). CDR3 nucleotides: TGTGCCAGCAGCAAGGACAGGGTGAGGAACGAGCAGTACTTC. Protein product: CASSKDRVRNEQYF.

This clone was counted a few times. The same CDR3 also results from other DNA sequences found in this sample. The rearrangement links TRBV29-1 to TRBJ2-3; D possibly corresponds to TRBD1 (6 bases). Trimming took off 6 bases at V and 0 bases at J, with 7 bases between the two ends. Germline CDR1 SQVTM, CDR2 ANQGSEA. The CDR3 has 12 residues. The CDR3 nucleotides are TGCAGCGTGGACAGAAGCACAGATACGCAGTATTTT. Encoded protein: CSVDRSTDTQYF.

V is TRBV29-1 and J is TRBJ2-7, with 12 positions matching TRBD1. This CDR3 is built from 13 residues. J lost 6 bases, V lost 6 bases, and 6 bases had no gene match. The germline gives CDR1 SQVTM, CDR2 ANQGSEA. CDR3 sequence: CSVSGTGGGEQYF. In nucleotides, the CDR3 is TGCAGCGTGTCCGGGACAGGGGGCGGCGAGCAGTACTTC.

CDR3: CASSRSRNEQFF. The CDR3 DNA follows: TGTGCCAGCAGCCGTAGCCGCAATGAGCAGTTCTTC. The rearrangement uses TRBV7-2 and TRBJ2-1; D call uncertain. V was cut by 5 bases and J by 6 bases, with 8 bases left in between. This CDR3 region has 12 residues. Germline V lookup: CDR1 SGHTA, CDR2 FQGNSA.

The chain uses TRBV29-1 and TRBJ2-5; 9 bases are a match to TRBD1. The better agreement between TRBJ2-7 and the DNA end casts doubt on the J call. Germline assignment: CDR1 SQVTM and CDR2 ANQGSEA. The CDR3 has 13 amino acids. In DNA form, the CDR3 reads TGCAGCACGGGGACAGGGAACTCCTACGAGCAGTACTTC. It codes for CSTGTGNSYEQYF.

This clone was seen a few times. The J gene is TRBJ2-6, the V gene TRBV7-9, with 9 positions matching TRBD1. Germline CDR1 is SEHNR and CDR2 is FQNEAQ (reference sequence). This CDR3 is 17 amino acids long. Germline trimming cut 5 bases from V and 1 base from J; bases unmatched to any gene: 6. The CDR3 here is CASSRLGQGSGANVLTF. In nucleotides, the CDR3 is TGTGCCAGCAGCCGCCTGGGACAGGGATCTGGGGCCAACGTCCTGACTTTC. Together with reference TRBV7-9 and TRBJ2-6, the CDR3 gives the full variable domain: DTGVSQNPRHKITKRGQNVTFRCDPISEHNRLYWYRQTLGQGPEFLTYFQNEAQLEKSRLLSDRFSAERPKGSFSTLEIQRTEQGDSAMYLCASSRLGQGSGANVLTFGAGSRLTVL.